One sample yielded the 14 T cell receptor beta chains listed below, sequenced in a study of blood T cell repertoires in COVID-19. Only in-frame clones appear in the TCRdb table, and some are missing; sequencing was by immunoSEQ multiplex PCR. Among around 120,000 clones listed, approximately 87% were seen once. Material: peripheral blood. Receptor source: a man between 65 and 85 years old who had recovered from COVID-19.

The J gene is TRBJ2-3, the V gene TRBV9, with D possibly TRBD1 on 5 matching bases. CDR3 length: 15 amino acids. Germline V gives CDR1 SGDLS, CDR2 YYNGEE. V was cut by 5 bases and J by 4 bases, with 17 bases left in between. The CDR3: CASSSGQILPDTQYF. The CDR3 nucleotides read TGTGCCAGCAGTTCCGGACAAATACTCCCAGATACGCAGTATTTT.

The chain joins TRBV21-1 to TRBJ1-2. TRBV21-1 is deemed a pseudogene. This CDR3 spans 17 amino acids. The chain's CDR3 is CASSKRSRENPFYGYTF. Written as DNA, the CDR3 is TGTGCCAGCAGCAAACGTAGCAGAGAAAATCCCTTCTATGGCTACACCTTC.

This clone occurred once. The J gene is TRBJ1-2, the V gene TRBV6-5; TRBD1 might be the D (5 bases). CDR3 length: 14 residues. Germline V gene lookup returns CDR1 MNHEY and CDR2 SVGAGI. V gave up 6 bases and J gave up 4 bases, with 15 bases separating them. CDR3 sequence reads: CASRDFGRVYGYTF. As DNA, the CDR3 is TGTGCCAGCAGAGACTTTGGCAGGGTCTATGGCTACACCTTC.

This clone has just a few counts. The V and J genes are TRBV5-5 and TRBJ1-4; TRBD1 is a possible D gene (5 bases). The length of the CDR3 is 14 residues. In germline, CDR1 is SGHKS, CDR2 YYEKEE (reference sequence). V was clipped by 4 bases and J by 6 bases, with 13 bases between them. The CDR3 reads CASSGGTFDEKLFF. CDR3 nucleotide sequence: TGTGCCAGCAGCGGCGGGACGTTCGATGAAAAACTGTTTTTT.

J is TRBJ2-2 and V is TRBV30; D is ambiguous. There are 13 residues in the CDR3. Trimming pared 3 bases from V and 4 bases from J, leaving 9 bases between. Germline values: CDR1 GTSNPN, CDR2 SVGIG (reference sequence). This CDR3 reads CAWRPSATGELFF. The CDR3 region has the DNA TGTGCCTGGAGACCGAGTGCCACCGGGGAGCTGTTTTTT.

The chain has TRBV29-1 and TRBJ1-1; 7 nucleotides agree with TRBD1. V dropped 7 bases and J dropped 0; count of bases not matched to a gene: 8. CDR1 and CDR2 (germline): SQVTM, ANQGSEA. CDR3 length: 14 amino acids. The CDR3 protein is CSADRGQLNTEAFF. CDR3 sequence (DNA): TGCAGCGCCGACCGGGGACAGCTGAACACTGAAGCTTTCTTT.

V gene TRBV2 combines with J gene TRBJ2-3; TRBD1 aligns across 11 bases. This CDR3 comprises 10 residues. Germline trimming cut 10 bases from V and 14 bases from J; bases unmatched to any gene: 5. CDR1 and CDR2 from the germline V gene are SNHLY and FYNNEI. CDR3: CATGQGAVYF. CDR3 bases: TGTGCCACAGGACAGGGGGCTGTGTATTTT. Full variable domain (rest looked up from reference TRBV2 and TRBJ2-3): EPEVTQTPSHQVTQMGQEVILRCVPISNHLYFYWYRQILGQKVEFLVSFYNNEISEKSEIFDDQFSVERPDGSNFTLKIRSTKLEDSAMYFCATGQGAVYFGPGTRLTVL.

The rearrangement uses TRBV6-6 and TRBJ1-5; tentative D call: TRBD1 (5 bases). The length of the CDR3 is 16 residues. Trimming took 0 bases from V and 1 from J, leaving 10 bases between them. Germline-derived CDR1 and CDR2 are MNHNY and SVGAGI (reference sequence). CDR3 amino acids: CASSYSQGGSNQPQHF. The CDR3 bases are TGTGCCAGCAGTTACTCCCAGGGAGGCAGCAATCAGCCCCAGCATTTT.

This chain links TRBV4-1 with TRBJ2-3, with D possibly being TRBD2 (5 bases). This CDR3 is built from 16 residues. Trimming removed 2 bases from V and 0 bases from J, with 12 bases in between. Germline-derived CDR1 and CDR2 are MGHRA and YSYEKL. CDR3 sequence: CASSQSRGTSTDTQYF. CDR3 DNA: TGCGCCAGCAGCCAAAGCCGGGGTACTAGCACAGATACGCAGTATTTT.

The V call is TRBV7-6, the J call TRBJ2-3; TRBD1 aligns across 10 bases. Trimming removed 5 bases from V and 2 bases from J; junction bases left unmatched: 19. Per the germline V gene, CDR1 is SGHVS and CDR2 is FNYEAQ. The length of the CDR3 is 20 residues. CDR3 region: CASSTYRDRGLIENTDTQYF. The CDR3 DNA follows: TGTGCCAGCAGCACATACCGGGACAGGGGATTAATCGAAAACACAGATACGCAGTATTTT.

This chain joins TRBV2 and TRBJ1-6; TRBD1 matches at 7 bases. The CDR3 consists of 14 residues. CDR1 is SNHLY, CDR2 FYNNEI, per germline. With 5 bases clipped from V and 10 bases from J, the junction kept 8 bases outside the gene matches. The CDR3 here is CASSLEGAGSPLHF. The CDR3 region has the DNA TGTGCCAGCAGTCTAGAGGGGGCAGGATCACCCCTCCACTTT.

The V and J genes are TRBV13 and TRBJ1-2, with 9 bases that match TRBD1. V shed 5 bases, J shed 7 bases, and the junction held 17 bases outside the gene matches. The CDR3 consists of 17 residues. Germline V gene lookup returns CDR1 PRHDT and CDR2 FYEKMQ (reference sequence). Here the CDR3 reads CASSTRTGATTILGYTF. In DNA form, the CDR3 reads TGTGCCAGCAGCACCCGGACAGGGGCGACAACTATACTTGGCTACACCTTC.

The gene calls are TRBV11-2 and TRBJ1-2; D might be TRBD1 (5 bases). V dropped 5 bases and J dropped 5 bases, with 9 bases sitting between them. Germline assignment: CDR1 SGHAT and CDR2 FQNNGV. This CDR3 region has 12 residues. CDR3 bases: TGTGCCAGCAGCCAGACAGCTTATGGCTACACCTTC. Translating gives CASSQTAYGYTF.

This chain links TRBV5-6 with TRBJ2-2; 8 bases match TRBD2. Germline V lookup: CDR1 SGHDT, CDR2 YYEEEE. Trimming cost V 2 bases and J 4 bases; bases outside gene matches: 7. The CDR3 is 16 amino acids. The CDR3 DNA sequence: TGTGCCAGCAGCTTAACTAGCGGAGGGGGCACCGGGGAGCTGTTTTTT. It translates to CASSLTSGGGTGELFF. The full variable domain, in which reference TRBV5-6 and TRBJ2-2 provide the parts outside the CDR3, is DAGVTQSPTHLIKTRGQQVTLRCSPKSGHDTVSWYQQALGQGPQFIFQYYEEEERQRGNFPDRFSGHQFPNYSSELNVNALLLGDSALYLCASSLTSGGGTGELFFGEGSRLTVL.